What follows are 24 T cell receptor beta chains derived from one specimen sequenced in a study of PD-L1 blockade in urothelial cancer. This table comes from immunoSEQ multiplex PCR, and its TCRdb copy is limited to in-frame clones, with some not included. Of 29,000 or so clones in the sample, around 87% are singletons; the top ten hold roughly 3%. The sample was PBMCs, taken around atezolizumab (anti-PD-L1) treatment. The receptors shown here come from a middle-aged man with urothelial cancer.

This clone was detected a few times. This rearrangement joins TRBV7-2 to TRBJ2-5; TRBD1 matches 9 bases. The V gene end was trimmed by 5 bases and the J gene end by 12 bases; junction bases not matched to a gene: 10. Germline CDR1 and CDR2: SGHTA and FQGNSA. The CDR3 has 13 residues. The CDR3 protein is CASSATDRDREYF. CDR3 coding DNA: TGTGCCAGCAGCGCTACCGACCGGGACAGGGAGTACTTC. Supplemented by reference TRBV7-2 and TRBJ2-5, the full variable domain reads GAGVSQSPSNKVTEKGKDVELRCDPISGHTALYWYRQSLGQGLEFLIYFQGNSAPDKSGLPSDRFSAERTGGSVSTLTIQRTQQEDSAVYLCASSATDRDREYFGPGTRLLVL.

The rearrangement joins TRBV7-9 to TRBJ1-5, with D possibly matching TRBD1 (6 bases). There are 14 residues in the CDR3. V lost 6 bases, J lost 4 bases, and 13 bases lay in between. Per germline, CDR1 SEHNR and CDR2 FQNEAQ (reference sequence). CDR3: CASSSDRTNQPQHF. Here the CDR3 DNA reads TGTGCCAGCAGTTCTGACAGGACAAATCAGCCCCAGCATTTT.

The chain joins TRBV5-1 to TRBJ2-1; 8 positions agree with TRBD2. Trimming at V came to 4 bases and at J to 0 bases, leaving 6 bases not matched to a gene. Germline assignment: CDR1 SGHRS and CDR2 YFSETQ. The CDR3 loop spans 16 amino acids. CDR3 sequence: CASSMLAGLSYNEQFF. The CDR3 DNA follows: TGCGCCAGCAGCATGCTAGCGGGCCTCTCCTACAATGAGCAGTTCTTC.

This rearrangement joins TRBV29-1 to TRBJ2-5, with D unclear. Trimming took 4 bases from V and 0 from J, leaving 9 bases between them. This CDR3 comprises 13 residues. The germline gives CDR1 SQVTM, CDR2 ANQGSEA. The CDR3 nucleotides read TGCAGCGTTGCCGCTAGTTACCAAGAGACCCAGTACTTC. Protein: CSVAASYQETQYF.

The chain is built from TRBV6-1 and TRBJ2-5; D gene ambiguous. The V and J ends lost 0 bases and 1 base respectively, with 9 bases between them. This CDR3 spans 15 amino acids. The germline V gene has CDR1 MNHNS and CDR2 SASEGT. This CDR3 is CASSEAPGSQETQYF. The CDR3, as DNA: TGTGCCAGCAGTGAAGCCCCGGGTAGCCAAGAGACCCAGTACTTC.

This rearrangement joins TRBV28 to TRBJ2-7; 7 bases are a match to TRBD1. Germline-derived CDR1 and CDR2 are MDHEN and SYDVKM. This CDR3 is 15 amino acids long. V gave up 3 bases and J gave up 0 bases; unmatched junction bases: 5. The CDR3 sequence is CASSFPRQGSYEQYF. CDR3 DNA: TGTGCCAGCAGTTTCCCGAGACAGGGCTCCTACGAGCAGTACTTC.

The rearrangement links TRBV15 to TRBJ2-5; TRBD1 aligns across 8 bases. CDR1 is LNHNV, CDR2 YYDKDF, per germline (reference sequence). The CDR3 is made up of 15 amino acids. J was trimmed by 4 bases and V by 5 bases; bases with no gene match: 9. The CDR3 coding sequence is TGTGCCACCAGCCCAGGATCGACAGGGGCAGAGACCCAGTACTTC. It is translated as CATSPGSTGAETQYF. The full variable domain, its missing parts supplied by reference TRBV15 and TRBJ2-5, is DAMVIQNPRYQVTQFGKPVTLSCSQTLNHNVMYWYQQKSSQAPKLLFHYYDKDFNNEADTPDNFQSRRPNTSFCFLDIRSPGLGDTAMYLCATSPGSTGAETQYFGPGTRLLVL.

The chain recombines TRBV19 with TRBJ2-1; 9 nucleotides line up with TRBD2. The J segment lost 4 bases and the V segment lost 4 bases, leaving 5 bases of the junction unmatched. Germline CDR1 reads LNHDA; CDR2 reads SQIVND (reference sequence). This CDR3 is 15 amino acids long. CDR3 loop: CASSSAGGRYNEQFF. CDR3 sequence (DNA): TGTGCCAGTAGTAGCGCGGGGGGGCGGTACAATGAGCAGTTCTTC.

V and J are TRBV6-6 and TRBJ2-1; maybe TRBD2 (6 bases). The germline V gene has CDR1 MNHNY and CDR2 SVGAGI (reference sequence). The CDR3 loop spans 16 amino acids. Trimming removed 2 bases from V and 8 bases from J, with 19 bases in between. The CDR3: CASSYVRDGGSHEQFF. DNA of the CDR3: TGTGCCAGCAGTTACGTTCGGGACGGGGGTAGTCATGAGCAGTTCTTC.

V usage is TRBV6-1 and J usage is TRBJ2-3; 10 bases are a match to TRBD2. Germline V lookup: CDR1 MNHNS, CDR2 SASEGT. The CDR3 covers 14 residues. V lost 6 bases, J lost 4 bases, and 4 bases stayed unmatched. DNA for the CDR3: TGTGCCAGCAGACTAGCGGGAAATCCAGATACGCAGTATTTT. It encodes CASRLAGNPDTQYF.

CDR3 residues: CASSTRAEHTDTQYF. The CDR3 DNA reads as TGTGCCAGCAGTACCAGGGCAGAACACACAGATACGCAGTATTTT. The J gene is TRBJ2-3, the V gene TRBV6-5; tentative D call: TRBD1 (5 bases). Germline V lookup: CDR1 MNHEY, CDR2 SVGAGI. The CDR3 runs to 15 residues. Trimming removed 5 bases from V and 2 bases from J, with 14 bases in between.

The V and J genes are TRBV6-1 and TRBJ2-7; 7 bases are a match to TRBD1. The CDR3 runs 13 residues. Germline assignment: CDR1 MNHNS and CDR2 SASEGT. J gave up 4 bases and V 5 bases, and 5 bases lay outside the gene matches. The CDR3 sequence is CASSRGQEYEQYF. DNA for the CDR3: TGTGCCAGCAGTCGAGGACAGGAATACGAGCAGTACTTC.

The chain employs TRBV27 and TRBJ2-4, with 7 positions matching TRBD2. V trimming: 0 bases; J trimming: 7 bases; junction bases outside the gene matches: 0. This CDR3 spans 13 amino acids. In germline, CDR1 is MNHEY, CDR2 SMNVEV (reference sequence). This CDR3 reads CASSLSGGNIQYF. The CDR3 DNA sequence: TGTGCCAGCAGTTTATCGGGGGGGAACATTCAGTACTTC.

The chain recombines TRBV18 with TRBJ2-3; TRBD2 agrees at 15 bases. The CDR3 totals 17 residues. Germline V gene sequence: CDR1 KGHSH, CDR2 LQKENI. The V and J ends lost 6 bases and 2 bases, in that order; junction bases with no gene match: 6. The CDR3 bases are TGTGCCAGCTCCCCGGGACTAGCGGGGGGAAACACAGATACGCAGTATTTT. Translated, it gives CASSPGLAGGNTDTQYF.

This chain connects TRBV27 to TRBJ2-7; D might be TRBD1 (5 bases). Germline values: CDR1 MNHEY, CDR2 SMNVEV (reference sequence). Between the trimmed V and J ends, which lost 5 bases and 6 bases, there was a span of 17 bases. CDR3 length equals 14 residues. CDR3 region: CASSITGPTREQYF. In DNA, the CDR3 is TGTGCCAGCAGTATCACAGGCCCTACTCGCGAGCAGTACTTC.

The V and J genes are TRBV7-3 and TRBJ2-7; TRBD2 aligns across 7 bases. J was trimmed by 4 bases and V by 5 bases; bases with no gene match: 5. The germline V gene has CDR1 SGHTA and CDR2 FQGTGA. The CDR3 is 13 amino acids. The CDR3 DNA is TGTGCCAGCAGCGCAGGGAGGGGTTACGAGCAGTACTTC. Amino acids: CASSAGRGYEQYF. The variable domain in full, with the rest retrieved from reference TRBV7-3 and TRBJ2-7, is GAGVSQTPSNKVTEKGKYVELRCDPISGHTALYWYRQSLGQGPEFLIYFQGTGAADDSGLPNDRFFAVRPEGSVSTLKIQRTERGDSAVYLCASSAGRGYEQYFGPGTRLTVT.

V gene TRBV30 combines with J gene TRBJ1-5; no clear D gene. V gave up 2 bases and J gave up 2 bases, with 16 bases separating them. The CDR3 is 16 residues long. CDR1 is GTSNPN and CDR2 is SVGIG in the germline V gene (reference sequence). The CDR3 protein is CAWSYEGGGGNQPQHF. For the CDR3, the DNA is TGTGCCTGGAGTTACGAGGGCGGCGGGGGCAATCAGCCCCAGCATTTT.

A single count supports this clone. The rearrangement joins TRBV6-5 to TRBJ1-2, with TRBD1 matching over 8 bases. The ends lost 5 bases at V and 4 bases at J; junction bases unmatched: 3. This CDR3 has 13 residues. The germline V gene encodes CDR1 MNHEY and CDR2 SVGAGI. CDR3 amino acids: CASSQGASYGYTF. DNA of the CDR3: TGTGCCAGCAGTCAGGGGGCGAGCTATGGCTACACCTTC.

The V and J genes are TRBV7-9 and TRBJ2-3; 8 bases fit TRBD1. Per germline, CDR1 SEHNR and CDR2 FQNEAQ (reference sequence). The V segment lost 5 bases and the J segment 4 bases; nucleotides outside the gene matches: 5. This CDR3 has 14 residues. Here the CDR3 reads CASSPQGAADTQYF. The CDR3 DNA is TGTGCCAGCAGCCCCCAGGGGGCGGCAGATACGCAGTATTTT.

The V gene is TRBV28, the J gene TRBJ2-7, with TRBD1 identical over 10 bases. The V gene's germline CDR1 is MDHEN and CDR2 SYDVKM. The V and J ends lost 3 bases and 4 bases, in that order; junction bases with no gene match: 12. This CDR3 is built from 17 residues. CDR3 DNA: TGTGCCAGCAGTTTTTATTTGGGACAGGGGTCAAGGTACGAGCAGTACTTC. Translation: CASSFYLGQGSRYEQYF.

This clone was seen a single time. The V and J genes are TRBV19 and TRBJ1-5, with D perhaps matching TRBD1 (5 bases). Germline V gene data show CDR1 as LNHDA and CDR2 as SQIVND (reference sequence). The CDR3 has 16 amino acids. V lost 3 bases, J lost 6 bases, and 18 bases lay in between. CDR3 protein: CASSISGGAVGQPQHF. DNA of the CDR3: TGTGCCAGTAGTATTAGTGGAGGGGCCGTGGGTCAGCCCCAGCATTTT.

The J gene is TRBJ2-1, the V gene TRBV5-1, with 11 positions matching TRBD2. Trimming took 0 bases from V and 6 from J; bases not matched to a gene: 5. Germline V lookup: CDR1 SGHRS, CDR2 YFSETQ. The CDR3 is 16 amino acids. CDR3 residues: CASSLAGSGRVNEQFF. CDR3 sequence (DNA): TGCGCCAGCAGCTTGGCAGGTAGCGGGAGGGTCAATGAGCAGTTCTTC.

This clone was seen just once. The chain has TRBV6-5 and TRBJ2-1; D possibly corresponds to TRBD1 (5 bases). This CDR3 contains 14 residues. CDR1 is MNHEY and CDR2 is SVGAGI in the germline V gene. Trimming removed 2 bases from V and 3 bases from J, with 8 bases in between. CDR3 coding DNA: TGTGCCAGCAGTTACAAGACAGACTACAATGAGCAGTTCTTC. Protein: CASSYKTDYNEQFF.

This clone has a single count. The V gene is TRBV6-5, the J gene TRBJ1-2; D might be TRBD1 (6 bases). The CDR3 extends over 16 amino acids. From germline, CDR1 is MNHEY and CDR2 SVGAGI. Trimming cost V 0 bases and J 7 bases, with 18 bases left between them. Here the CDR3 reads CASSYSPSTGLGGYTF. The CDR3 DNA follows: TGTGCCAGCAGTTACTCCCCCTCTACAGGGCTGGGTGGCTACACCTTC.